The 24 T cell receptor beta chains presented below share a single source sample, sequenced in a study of blood T cell repertoires in COVID-19. Produced via immunoSEQ multiplex PCR; TCRdb's table is partial and in-frame only. The sample has about 250,000 clones, roughly 89% seen once. Sequencing input: PBMCs or T cells enriched from blood (not recorded which). The receptors were sampled from a woman aged 25 to 39 with acute COVID-19.

J is TRBJ2-1 and V is TRBV13; 7 nucleotides agree with TRBD1. The germline V gene encodes CDR1 PRHDT and CDR2 FYEKMQ (reference sequence). The CDR3 is 17 amino acids. V lost 6 bases to trimming and J lost 0 bases; unmatched junction nucleotides: 11. CDR3 sequence reads: CASRNVRGQSSYNEQFF. In DNA form, the CDR3 reads TGTGCCAGCAGAAACGTCAGGGGACAGAGCTCCTACAATGAGCAGTTCTTC.

The rearrangement joins TRBV7-8 to TRBJ1-1; TRBD1 is a possible D gene (5 bases). The CDR3 loop spans 15 amino acids. V dropped 5 bases and J dropped 4 bases, with 17 bases sitting between them. Germline V CDR1 and CDR2: SGHVS, FQNEAQ. CDR3 region: CASSQEEGRTTEAFF. The CDR3 region has the DNA TGTGCCAGCAGCCAGGAGGAGGGGAGGACCACTGAAGCTTTCTTT. Based on the CDR3 plus reference TRBV7-8 and TRBJ1-1, the full variable domain is GAGVSQSPRYKVAKRGQDVALRCDPISGHVSLFWYQQALGQGPEFLTYFQNEAQLDKSGLPSDRFFAERPEGSVSTLKIQRTQQEDSAVYLCASSQEEGRTTEAFFGQGTRLTVV.

The chain couples TRBV30 to TRBJ1-1, with D tentatively TRBD1 (5 bases). V gave up 0 bases and J gave up 1 base, with 15 bases separating them. The CDR3 covers 16 residues. Germline CDR1 GTSNPN, CDR2 SVGIG (reference sequence). The CDR3 loop reads CAWSVSPDRSNTEAFF. The CDR3 region has the DNA TGTGCCTGGAGTGTAAGTCCCGACAGATCGAACACTGAAGCTTTCTTT.

The chain uses TRBV5-5 and TRBJ1-2; 10 bases match TRBD1. From germline, CDR1 is SGHKS and CDR2 YYEKEE (reference sequence). J was trimmed by 4 bases and V by 2 bases; bases with no gene match: 8. The CDR3 covers 16 residues. CDR3 nucleotide sequence: TGTGCCAGCAGCTTAAGACAGGGGGCGAGTTCCTATGGCTACACCTTC. Translated: CASSLRQGASSYGYTF.

This chain joins TRBV19 and TRBJ2-1; D might be TRBD2 (7 bases). The CDR3 is 16 amino acids. Germline V gives CDR1 LNHDA, CDR2 SQIVND (reference sequence). The V end was cut by 2 bases, the J end by 6 bases, with 17 bases between. In nucleotides, the CDR3 is TGTGCCAGTAGTATATGGAGGGGGGGAGTTGGCAATGAGCAGTTCTTC. Translation gives CASSIWRGGVGNEQFF.

CDR3 in amino acids: CASSLGRGRDNQPQHF. The CDR3 nucleotides read TGTGCCAGCAGCTTAGGCAGGGGGCGCGATAATCAGCCCCAGCATTTT. The rearrangement links TRBV7-9 to TRBJ1-5, with TRBD1 matching over 8 bases. Germline V gene sequence: CDR1 SEHNR, CDR2 FQNEAQ (reference sequence). The CDR3 has 16 amino acids. V lost 1 base and J lost 4; bases outside the gene matches: 6.

The rearrangement uses TRBV28 and TRBJ2-5; D is uncertain. The V and J ends lost 2 bases and 1 base respectively, with 17 bases between them. Germline CDR1 and CDR2: MDHEN and SYDVKM. The CDR3 extends over 17 amino acids. This CDR3 is CASSLHGSSRRQETQYF. CDR3 DNA sequence: TGTGCCAGCAGTTTACACGGCAGTTCCAGGCGCCAAGAGACCCAGTACTTC.

About this clone itself: Other nucleotide sequences in the sample specify the same CDR3. The J gene is TRBJ1-1, the V gene TRBV9; perhaps TRBD1 as D (5 bases). This CDR3 is built from 14 residues. V dropped 3 bases and J dropped 1 base, with 10 bases sitting between them. Germline CDR1 and CDR2: SGDLS and YYNGEE. Here the CDR3 DNA reads TGTGCCAGCAGCGCGACGGGGGGGAACACTGAAGCTTTCTTT. Amino acid sequence: CASSATGGNTEAFF. Combining the CDR3 with reference TRBV9 and TRBJ1-1 gives the whole variable domain DSGVTQTPKHLITATGQRVTLRCSPRSGDLSVYWYQQSLDQGLQFLIQYYNGEERAKGNILERFSAQQFPDLHSELNLSSLELGDSALYFCASSATGGNTEAFFGQGTRLTVV.

The V gene is TRBV28, the J gene TRBJ1-2; 8 bases line up with TRBD1. Germline CDR1 reads MDHEN; CDR2 reads SYDVKM. Unmatched junction bases numbered 13, after V lost 5 bases and J lost 8 bases. The length of the CDR3 is 15 residues. The chain's CDR3 is CASSRQGAFVGGYTF. CDR3 nucleotides: TGTGCCAGCAGTCGGCAGGGGGCTTTCGTCGGCGGCTACACCTTC.

This CDR3 reads CASSFQGRNTIYF. The CDR3 bases are TGTGCCAGCAGCTTTCAGGGGAGAAACACCATATATTTT. V usage is TRBV7-2 and J usage is TRBJ1-3; D possibly corresponds to TRBD1 (6 bases). Germline V gene lookup returns CDR1 SGHTA and CDR2 FQGNSA. This CDR3 region has 13 residues. V shed 3 bases and J shed 5 bases, with 8 bases lying between them. The entire variable domain, with the rest obtained from reference TRBV7-2 and TRBJ1-3, is as follows: GAGVSQSPSNKVTEKGKDVELRCDPISGHTALYWYRQSLGQGLEFLIYFQGNSAPDKSGLPSDRFSAERTGGSVSTLTIQRTQQEDSAVYLCASSFQGRNTIYFGEGSWLTVV.

The chain links TRBV19 to TRBJ1-2, with D uncertain. This CDR3 spans 11 amino acids. Trimming took off 5 bases at V and 4 bases at J, with 5 bases between the two ends. Germline lookup yields CDR1 LNHDA and CDR2 SQIVND (reference sequence). The CDR3 sequence is CASSPGYGYTF. The CDR3 coding sequence is TGTGCCAGTAGTCCAGGCTATGGCTACACCTTC.

V is TRBV2 and J is TRBJ2-1; 8 bases match TRBD1. This CDR3 has 17 amino acids. V shed 4 bases, J shed 6 bases, and the junction held 14 bases outside the gene matches. Germline V lookup: CDR1 SNHLY, CDR2 FYNNEI. The CDR3 here is CASSAYNYRGSGNEQFF. The CDR3 DNA reads TGTGCCAGCAGTGCGTACAATTACAGGGGGTCGGGCAATGAGCAGTTCTTC.

The chain has TRBV5-4 and TRBJ2-3; 8 bases agree with TRBD2. The CDR3 has 16 residues. The germline CDR1 and CDR2 sequences are SGHNT and YYREEE (reference sequence). The J segment lost 2 bases and the V segment lost 1 base, leaving 6 bases of the junction unmatched. The DNA for the CDR3 is TGTGCCAGCAGCTTGAGGGCGGGGGGCGACACAGATACGCAGTATTTT. It yields the protein CASSLRAGGDTDTQYF.

The chain carries TRBV11-2 and TRBJ1-1; D not certain. Germline CDR1 and CDR2: SGHAT and FQNNGV. This CDR3 is 14 amino acids long. The V gene lost 1 base and the J gene lost 4 bases, with 10 bases spanning the gap. The CDR3 sequence is CASSLGPTITEAFF. CDR3 coding DNA: TGTGCCAGCAGCTTAGGCCCGACAATCACTGAAGCTTTCTTT.

The rearrangement links TRBV7-2 to TRBJ2-7, with a possible D match to TRBD1 (6 bases). This CDR3 has 15 residues. V lost 1 base and J 2 bases, leaving 12 bases between the germline ends. Germline CDR1 is SGHTA and CDR2 is FQGNSA. The CDR3 region has the DNA TGTGCCAGCAGCTTAGGTGGGACAACTACCTACGAGCAGTACTTC. Protein product: CASSLGGTTTYEQYF.

This clone was seen only once. V and J are TRBV27 and TRBJ2-7, with 8 nucleotides matching TRBD1. The trim removed 3 bases at V and 1 base at J, leaving 11 bases unmatched. Germline CDR1 reads MNHEY; CDR2 reads SMNVEV (reference sequence). The CDR3 length is 17 residues. CDR3 region: CASSLITGTGFSYEQYF. The CDR3 DNA reads as TGTGCCAGCAGTTTGATAACCGGGACAGGTTTTTCCTACGAGCAGTACTTC.

The rearrangement links TRBV11-2 to TRBJ1-1; D ambiguous. CDR3 length: 13 residues. From germline, CDR1 is SGHAT and CDR2 FQNNGV. Between the trimmed V and J ends, which lost 1 base and 5 bases, there was a span of 8 bases. This CDR3 reads CASSLGALTEAFF. The CDR3 DNA sequence: TGTGCCAGCAGCTTAGGGGCGCTAACTGAAGCTTTCTTT.

This sequence joins TRBV18 and TRBJ1-3; D unresolved. The germline gives CDR1 KGHSH, CDR2 LQKENI. CDR3 length equals 16 residues. V was trimmed by 5 bases and J by 0 bases, leaving 14 bases between them. This CDR3 reads CASSLGQSSSGNTIYF. CDR3 nucleotides: TGTGCCAGCTCATTGGGCCAGTCGTCCTCTGGAAACACCATATATTTT.

The chain is built from TRBV6-2 or TRBV6-3 and TRBJ2-3, with a tentative D call TRBD2 (6 bases). Germline V gives CDR1 MNHEY, CDR2 SVGEGT. This CDR3 is 17 amino acids long. V gave up 0 bases and J gave up 0 bases, with 13 bases separating them. The CDR3 DNA sequence: TGTGCCAGCAGTTACTCTACTAAGGACTATAGCACAGATACGCAGTATTTT. Encoded protein: CASSYSTKDYSTDTQYF.

In nucleotides, the CDR3 is TGTGCCATCAGTGGGACAAGCACAGATACGCAGTATTTT. Residues: CAISGTSTDTQYF. The genes are TRBV10-3 and TRBJ2-3, with D maybe TRBD1 (5 bases). This CDR3 is 13 amino acids long. Trimming took 4 bases from V and 0 from J, leaving 5 bases between them. Germline V CDR1 and CDR2: ENHRY, SYGVKD.

This clone was seen just once. The chain is built from TRBV11-2 and TRBJ2-7, with TRBD2 identical over 9 bases. The CDR3 totals 17 residues. Germline CDR1 SGHAT, CDR2 FQNNGV. J gave up 7 bases and V 0 bases, and 13 bases lay outside the gene matches. DNA for the CDR3: TGTGCCAGCAGCTTAGAGGCTAGCGGGGCCCTGACAGGAGAGCAGTACTTC. Residues: CASSLEASGALTGEQYF. Full variable domain (rest looked up from reference TRBV11-2 and TRBJ2-7): EAGVAQSPRYKIIEKRQSVAFWCNPISGHATLYWYQQILGQGPKLLIQFQNNGVVDDSQLPKDRFSAERLKGVDSTLKIQPAKLEDSAVYLCASSLEASGALTGEQYFGPGTRLTVT.

The chain recombines TRBV2 with TRBJ2-7, with 8 bases identical to TRBD1. CDR1 and CDR2 from the germline V gene are SNHLY and FYNNEI. The CDR3 is 14 amino acids. V gave up 4 bases and J gave up 2 bases; unmatched junction bases: 4. As DNA, the CDR3 is TGTGCCAGCAGTGCAGGGACAGGCCCCTACGAGCAGTACTTC. This encodes CASSAGTGPYEQYF. The full variable domain, its missing parts supplied by reference TRBV2 and TRBJ2-7, is EPEVTQTPSHQVTQMGQEVILRCVPISNHLYFYWYRQILGQKVEFLVSFYNNEISEKSEIFDDQFSVERPDGSNFTLKIRSTKLEDSAMYFCASSAGTGPYEQYFGPGTRLTVT.

The chain joins TRBV30 to TRBJ1-1; TRBD1 matches at 7 bases. This CDR3 contains 13 residues. The germline CDR1 and CDR2 sequences are GTSNPN and SVGIG (reference sequence). Losses at the gene ends were 2 bases for V and 4 bases for J; bases not matched to a gene: 4. This chain's CDR3 is CAWSLTGATEAFF. The CDR3 coding sequence is TGTGCCTGGAGTTTAACAGGGGCCACTGAAGCTTTCTTT. The full variable domain, in which reference TRBV30 and TRBJ1-1 provide the parts outside the CDR3, is SQTIHQWPATLVQPVGSPLSLECTVEGTSNPNLYWYRQAAGRGLQLLFYSVGIGQISSEVPQNLSASRPQDRQFILSSKKLLLSDSGFYLCAWSLTGATEAFFGQGTRLTVV.

There are a few counts of this clone. The gene calls are TRBV19 and TRBJ1-5, with TRBD1 matching 7 bases. Trimming took 3 bases from V and 0 from J; bases not matched to a gene: 5. Germline values: CDR1 LNHDA, CDR2 SQIVND (reference sequence). This CDR3 contains 16 residues. The CDR3: CASSIVTGNSNQPQHF. The CDR3 region has the DNA TGTGCCAGTAGTATTGTGACAGGGAATAGCAATCAGCCCCAGCATTTT.